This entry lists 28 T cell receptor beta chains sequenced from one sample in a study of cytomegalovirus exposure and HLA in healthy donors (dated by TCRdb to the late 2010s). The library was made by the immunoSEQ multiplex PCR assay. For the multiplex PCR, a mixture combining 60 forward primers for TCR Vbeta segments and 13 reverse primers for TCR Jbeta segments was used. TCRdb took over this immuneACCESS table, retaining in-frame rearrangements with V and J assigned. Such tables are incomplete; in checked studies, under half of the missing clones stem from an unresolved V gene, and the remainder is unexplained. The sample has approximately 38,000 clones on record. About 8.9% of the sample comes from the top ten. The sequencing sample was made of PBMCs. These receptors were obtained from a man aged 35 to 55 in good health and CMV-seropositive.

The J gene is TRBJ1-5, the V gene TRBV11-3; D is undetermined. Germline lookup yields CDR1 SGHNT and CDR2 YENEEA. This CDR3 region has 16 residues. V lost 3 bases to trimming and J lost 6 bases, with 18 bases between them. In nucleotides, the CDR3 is TGTGCCAGCAGCTTGTTTATGGGGATTGGGAGTCAGCCCCAGCATTTT. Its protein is CASSLFMGIGSQPQHF. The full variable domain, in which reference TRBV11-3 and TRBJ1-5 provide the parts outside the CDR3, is EAGVVQSPRYKIIEKKQPVAFWCNPISGHNTLYWYLQNLGQGPELLIRYENEEAVDDSQLPKDRFSAERLKGVDSTLKIQPAELGDSAVYLCASSLFMGIGSQPQHFGDGTRLSIL.

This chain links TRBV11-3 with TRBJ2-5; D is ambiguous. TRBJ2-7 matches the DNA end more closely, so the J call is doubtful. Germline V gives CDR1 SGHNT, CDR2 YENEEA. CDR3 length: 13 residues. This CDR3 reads CASSLGVDYEQYF. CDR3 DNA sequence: TGTGCCAGCAGCTTAGGGGTTGACTACGAGCAGTACTTC.

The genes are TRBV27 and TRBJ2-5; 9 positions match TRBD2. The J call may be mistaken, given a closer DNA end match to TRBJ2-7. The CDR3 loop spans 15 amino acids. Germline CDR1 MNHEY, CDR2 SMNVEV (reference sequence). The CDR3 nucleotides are TGTGCCAGCAAGAATTTAGCGGGAGAATGGTACGAGCAGTACTTC. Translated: CASKNLAGEWYEQYF.

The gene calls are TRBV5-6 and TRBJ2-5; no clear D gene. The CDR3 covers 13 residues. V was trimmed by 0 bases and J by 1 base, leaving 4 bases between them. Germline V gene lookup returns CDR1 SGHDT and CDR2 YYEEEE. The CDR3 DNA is TGTGCCAGCAGCTTGGCGTCCCAAGAGACCCAGTACTTC. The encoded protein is CASSLASQETQYF.

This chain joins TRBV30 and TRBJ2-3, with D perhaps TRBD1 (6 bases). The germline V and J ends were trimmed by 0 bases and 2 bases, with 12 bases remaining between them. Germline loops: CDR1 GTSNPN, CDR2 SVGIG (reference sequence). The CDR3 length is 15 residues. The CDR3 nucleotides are TGTGCCTGGAGTGTATTAGGACAGAACACAGATACGCAGTATTTT. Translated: CAWSVLGQNTDTQYF.

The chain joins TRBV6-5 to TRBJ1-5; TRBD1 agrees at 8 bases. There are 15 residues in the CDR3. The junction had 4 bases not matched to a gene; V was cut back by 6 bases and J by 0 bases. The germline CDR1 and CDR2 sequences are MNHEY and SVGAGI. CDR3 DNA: TGTGCCAGCAGACAGACAGGGGATAGCAATCAGCCCCAGCATTTT. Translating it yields CASRQTGDSNQPQHF.

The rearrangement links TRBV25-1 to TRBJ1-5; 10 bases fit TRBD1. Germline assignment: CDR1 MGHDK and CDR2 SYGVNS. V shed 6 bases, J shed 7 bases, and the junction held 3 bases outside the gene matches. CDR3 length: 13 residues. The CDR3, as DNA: TGTGCCAGCAGGGGACAGGGGTCGCAGCCCCAGCATTTT. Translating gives CASRGQGSQPQHF.

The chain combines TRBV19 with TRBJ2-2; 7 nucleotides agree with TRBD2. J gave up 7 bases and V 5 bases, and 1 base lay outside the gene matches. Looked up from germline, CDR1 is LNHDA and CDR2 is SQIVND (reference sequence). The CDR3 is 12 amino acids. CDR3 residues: CASSRGVGELFF. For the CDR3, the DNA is TGTGCCAGTAGTCGGGGGGTCGGGGAGCTGTTTTTT.

The CDR3 protein is CSARDPPWQYF. CDR3 coding DNA: TGCAGTGCTAGAGATCCCCCGTGGCAGTACTTC. V gene TRBV20-1 combines with J gene TRBJ2-7; D is unclear. Germline CDR1 is DFQATT and CDR2 is SNEGSKA (reference sequence). V lost 0 bases and J 9 bases, leaving 9 bases between the germline ends. This CDR3 spans 11 amino acids.

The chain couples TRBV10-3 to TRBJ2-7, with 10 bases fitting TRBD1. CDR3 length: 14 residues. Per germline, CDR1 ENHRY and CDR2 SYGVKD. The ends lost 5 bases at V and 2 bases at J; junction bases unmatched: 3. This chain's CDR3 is CAISRDRGAYEQYF. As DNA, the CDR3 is TGTGCCATCAGTAGGGACAGGGGCGCCTACGAGCAGTACTTC.

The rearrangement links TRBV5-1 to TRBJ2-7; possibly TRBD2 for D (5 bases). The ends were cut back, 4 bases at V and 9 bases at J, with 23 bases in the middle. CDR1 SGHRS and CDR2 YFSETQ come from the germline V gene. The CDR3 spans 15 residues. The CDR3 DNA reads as TGCGCCAGCAGCCTGCGACCTAGCCCTCCTCGCGGGCAGTACTTC. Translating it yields CASSLRPSPPRGQYF.

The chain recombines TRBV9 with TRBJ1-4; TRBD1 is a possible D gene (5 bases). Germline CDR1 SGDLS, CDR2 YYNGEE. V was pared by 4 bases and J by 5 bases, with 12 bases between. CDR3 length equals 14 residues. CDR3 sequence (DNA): TGTGCCAGCAGCCCGCCCGGGGGAAATGAAAAACTGTTTTTT. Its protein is CASSPPGGNEKLFF.

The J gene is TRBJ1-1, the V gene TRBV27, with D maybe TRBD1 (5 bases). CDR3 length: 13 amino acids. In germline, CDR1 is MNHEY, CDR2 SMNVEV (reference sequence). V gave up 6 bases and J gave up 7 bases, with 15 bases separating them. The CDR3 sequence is CASSPHGGNEAFF. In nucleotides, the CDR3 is TGTGCCAGCAGCCCCCATGGGGGGAATGAAGCTTTCTTT.

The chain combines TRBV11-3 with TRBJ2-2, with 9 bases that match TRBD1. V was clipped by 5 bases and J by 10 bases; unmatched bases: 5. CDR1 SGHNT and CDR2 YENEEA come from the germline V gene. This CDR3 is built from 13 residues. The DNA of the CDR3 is TGTGCCAGCAGCAGCGGACAGGGGAAGGAGCTGTTTTTT. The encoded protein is CASSSGQGKELFF.

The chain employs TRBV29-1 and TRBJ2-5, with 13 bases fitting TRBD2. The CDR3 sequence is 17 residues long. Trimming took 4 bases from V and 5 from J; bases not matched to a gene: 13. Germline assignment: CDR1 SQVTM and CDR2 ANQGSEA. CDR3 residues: CSVVGGTSGTWEETQYF. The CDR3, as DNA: TGCAGCGTTGTAGGCGGGACTAGCGGGACTTGGGAGGAGACCCAGTACTTC. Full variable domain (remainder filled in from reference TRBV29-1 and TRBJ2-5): SAVISQKPSRDICQRGTSLTIQCQVDSQVTMMFWYRQQPGQSLTLIATANQGSEATYESGFVIDKFPISRPNLTFSTLTVSNMSPEDSSIYLCSVVGGTSGTWEETQYFGPGTRLLVL.

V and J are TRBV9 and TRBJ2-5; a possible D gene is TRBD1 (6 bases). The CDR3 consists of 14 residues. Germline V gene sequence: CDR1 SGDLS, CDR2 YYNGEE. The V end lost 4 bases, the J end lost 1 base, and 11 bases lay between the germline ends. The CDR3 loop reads CASSFGQIQETQYF. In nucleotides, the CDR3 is TGTGCCAGCAGCTTTGGACAGATCCAAGAGACCCAGTACTTC.

The CDR3 nucleotides are TGTGCCAGCAGCTCTGGGACAGGGAGGTCCGGAAACACCATATATTTT. Protein sequence: CASSSGTGRSGNTIYF. The V and J genes are TRBV7-2 and TRBJ1-3; 9 bases match TRBD1. V gave up 4 bases and J gave up 4 bases; unmatched junction bases: 8. CDR1 is SGHTA and CDR2 is FQGNSA in the germline V gene. The CDR3 totals 16 residues.

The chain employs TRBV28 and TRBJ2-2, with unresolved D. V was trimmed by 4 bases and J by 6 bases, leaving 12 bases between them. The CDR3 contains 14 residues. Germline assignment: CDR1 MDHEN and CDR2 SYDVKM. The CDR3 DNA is TGTGCCAGCAGTTCGCATCGCCTATCCGGGGAGCTGTTTTTT. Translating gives CASSSHRLSGELFF.

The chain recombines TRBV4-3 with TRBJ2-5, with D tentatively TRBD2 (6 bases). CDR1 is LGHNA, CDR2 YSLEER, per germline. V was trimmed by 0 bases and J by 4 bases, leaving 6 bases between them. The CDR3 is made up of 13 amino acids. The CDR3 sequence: CASSQEGGETQYF. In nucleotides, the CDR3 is TGCGCCAGCAGCCAAGAGGGGGGAGAGACCCAGTACTTC.

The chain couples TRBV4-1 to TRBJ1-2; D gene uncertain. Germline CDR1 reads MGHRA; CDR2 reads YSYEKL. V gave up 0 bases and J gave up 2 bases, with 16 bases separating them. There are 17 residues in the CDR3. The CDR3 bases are TGCGCCAGCAGCCAAGAGGAGGGAGGAGGTCGCAACTATGGCTACACCTTC. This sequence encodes CASSQEEGGGRNYGYTF.

The CDR3 sequence: CASGVLREYEQFF. The CDR3, as DNA: TGTGCCAGTGGGGTACTGAGGGAGTATGAGCAGTTCTTC. The rearrangement links TRBV11-2 to TRBJ2-1; possible D gene TRBD2, 5 bases. Germline V lookup: CDR1 SGHAT, CDR2 FQNNGV. CDR3 length equals 13 residues. V dropped 9 bases and J dropped 8 bases, with 17 bases sitting between them.

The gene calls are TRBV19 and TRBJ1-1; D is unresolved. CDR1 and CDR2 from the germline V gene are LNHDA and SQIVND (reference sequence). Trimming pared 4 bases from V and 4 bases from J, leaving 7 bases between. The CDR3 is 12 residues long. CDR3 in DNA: TGTGCCAGTAGTACGGGGATCACTGAAGCTTTCTTT. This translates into CASSTGITEAFF.

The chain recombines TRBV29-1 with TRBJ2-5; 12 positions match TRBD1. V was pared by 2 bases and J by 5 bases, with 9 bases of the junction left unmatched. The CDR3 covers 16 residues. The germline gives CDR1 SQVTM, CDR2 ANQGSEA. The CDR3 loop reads CSVEWRDRGLHETQYF. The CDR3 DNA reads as TGCAGCGTTGAATGGAGGGACAGGGGGCTCCACGAGACCCAGTACTTC.

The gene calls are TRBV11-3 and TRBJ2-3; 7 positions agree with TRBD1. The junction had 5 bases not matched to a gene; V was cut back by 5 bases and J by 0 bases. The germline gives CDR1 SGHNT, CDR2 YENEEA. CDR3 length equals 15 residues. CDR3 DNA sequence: TGTGCCAGCAGCGCGACAGGGATCAGCACAGATACGCAGTATTTT. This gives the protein CASSATGISTDTQYF.

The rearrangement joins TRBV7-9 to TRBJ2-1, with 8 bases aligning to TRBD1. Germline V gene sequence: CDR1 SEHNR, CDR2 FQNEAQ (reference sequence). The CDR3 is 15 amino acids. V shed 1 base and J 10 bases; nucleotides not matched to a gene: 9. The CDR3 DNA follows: TGTGCCAGCAGCTTAGAGCTAGGACAGGGAGGCGAGCAGTTCTTC. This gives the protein CASSLELGQGGEQFF.

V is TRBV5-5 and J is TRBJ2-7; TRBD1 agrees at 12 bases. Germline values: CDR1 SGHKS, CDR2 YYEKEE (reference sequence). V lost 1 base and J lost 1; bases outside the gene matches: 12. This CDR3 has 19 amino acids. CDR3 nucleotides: TGTGCCAGCAGCTTGTCGATTAGTATGGGACAGGGGGCATCCTACGAGCAGTACTTC. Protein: CASSLSISMGQGASYEQYF.

The chain's CDR3 is CASSRDSNYGYTF. CDR3 nucleotides: TGTGCCAGCTCACGCGACAGCAACTATGGCTACACCTTC. The chain combines TRBV18 with TRBJ1-2; D perhaps matches TRBD1 (5 bases). CDR3 length: 13 residues. CDR1 and CDR2 (germline): KGHSH, LQKENI. V lost 4 bases and J lost 2, with 8 bases in between.

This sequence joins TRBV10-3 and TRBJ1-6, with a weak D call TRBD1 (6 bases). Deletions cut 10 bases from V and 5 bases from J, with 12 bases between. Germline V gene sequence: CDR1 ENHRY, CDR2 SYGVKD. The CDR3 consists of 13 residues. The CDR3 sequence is CATNAGDNSPLHF. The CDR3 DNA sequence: TGTGCCACCAACGCAGGGGATAATTCACCCCTCCACTTT.